Listed here is a single T cell receptor beta chain. The CDR3 length is 14 residues. The germline V and J ends were trimmed by 4 bases and 5 bases, with 12 bases remaining between them. The germline V gene has CDR1 MNHEY and CDR2 SVGAGI. Libraries were prepared by immunoSEQ multiplex PCR; TCRdb keeps only in-frame clonotypes and omits some of them. Among about 120,000 clones, 70% to 90% were seen once, and the ten largest hold 2% to 2.5%. The sample is drawn from a study of blood T cell repertoires in COVID-19. Sequencing used peripheral blood. This TCR came from a man aged 30 to 39 with acute or convalescent COVID-19. The chain uses TRBV6-5 and TRBJ1-5; D perhaps matches TRBD1 (6 bases). CDR3 coding DNA: TGTGCCAGCAGTTTTAGACAGGCGGATCAGCCCCAGCATTTT. This sequence encodes CASSFRQADQPQHF.